These 5 T cell receptor beta chains were all obtained from the same sample, sequenced in a study of T cell responses to AZD1222 COVID-19 vaccine. Clones were read by immunoSEQ multiplex PCR, and TCRdb kept only the in-frame ones, dropping some. Among roughly 120,000 clones listed, roughly 91% were seen once. Sequenced here: peripheral blood, sampled 28 days after the second AZD1222 dose. The receptors were gathered from an adult who received the AZD1222 COVID-19 vaccine.

Here the CDR3 DNA reads TGCAGCGTTGCCCGGGACAGGGAAAGTGAAGCTTTCTTT. This codes for CSVARDRESEAFF. The chain links TRBV29-1 to TRBJ1-1, with 9 nucleotides matching TRBD1. The CDR3 length is 13 residues. The V and J ends lost 4 bases and 7 bases, in that order; junction bases with no gene match: 7. Germline CDR1 is SQVTM and CDR2 is ANQGSEA. Full variable domain (rest looked up from reference TRBV29-1 and TRBJ1-1): SAVISQKPSRDICQRGTSLTIQCQVDSQVTMMFWYRQQPGQSLTLIATANQGSEATYESGFVIDKFPISRPNLTFSTLTVSNMSPEDSSIYLCSVARDRESEAFFGQGTRLTVV.

The genes are TRBV9 and TRBJ2-7; 10 bases are a match to TRBD2. Germline-derived CDR1 and CDR2 are SGDLS and YYNGEE. CDR3 length: 20 amino acids. V was clipped by 4 bases and J by 4 bases; unmatched bases: 23. CDR3 in amino acids: CASSHRGGLAGEMGGYEQYF. The DNA for the CDR3 is TGTGCCAGCAGCCACCGAGGGGGGCTAGCGGGAGAGATGGGCGGTTACGAGCAGTACTTC.

The V call is TRBV11-2, the J call TRBJ2-5; possibly TRBD2 for D (6 bases). Deletions cut 3 bases from V and 2 bases from J, with 13 bases between. The CDR3 runs 15 residues. CDR1 is SGHAT and CDR2 is FQNNGV in the germline V gene. CDR3 sequence: CASSLGLKLQETQYF. In DNA form, the CDR3 reads TGTGCCAGCAGCTTGGGACTGAAACTTCAAGAGACCCAGTACTTC.

The chain joins TRBV4-1 to TRBJ2-7; D possibly corresponds to TRBD1 (6 bases). The CDR3 contains 16 residues. V was trimmed by 1 base and J by 3 bases, leaving 16 bases between them. From germline, CDR1 is MGHRA and CDR2 YSYEKL. The CDR3 DNA is TGCGCCAGCAGCCAAGGCATGGGACACCCAGGCTACGAGCAGTACTTC. It encodes CASSQGMGHPGYEQYF.

V gene TRBV19 combines with J gene TRBJ1-1; tentative D call: TRBD1 (5 bases). This CDR3 is 14 amino acids long. CDR1 LNHDA and CDR2 SQIVND come from the germline V gene (reference sequence). V was clipped by 5 bases and J by 5 bases, with 15 bases between them. CDR3 nucleotide sequence: TGTGCCAGTAGTCCCTATGGGGCAATAACTGAAGCTTTCTTT. It specifies CASSPYGAITEAFF.